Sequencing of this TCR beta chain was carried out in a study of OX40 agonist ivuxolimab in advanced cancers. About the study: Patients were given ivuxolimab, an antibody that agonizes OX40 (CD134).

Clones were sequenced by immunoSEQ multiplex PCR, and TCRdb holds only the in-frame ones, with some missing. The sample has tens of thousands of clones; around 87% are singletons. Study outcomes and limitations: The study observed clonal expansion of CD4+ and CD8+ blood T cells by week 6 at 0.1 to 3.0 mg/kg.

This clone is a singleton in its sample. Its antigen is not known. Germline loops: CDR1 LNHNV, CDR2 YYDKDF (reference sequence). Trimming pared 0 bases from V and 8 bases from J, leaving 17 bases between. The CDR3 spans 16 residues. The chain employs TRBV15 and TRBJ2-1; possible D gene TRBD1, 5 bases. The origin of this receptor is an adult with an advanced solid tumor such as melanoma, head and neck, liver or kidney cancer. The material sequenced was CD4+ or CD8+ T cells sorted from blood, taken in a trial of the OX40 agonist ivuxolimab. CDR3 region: CATSRDGASFGDEQFF. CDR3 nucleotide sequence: TGTGCCACCAGCAGAGATGGGGCCTCATTTGGCGATGAGCAGTTCTTC.